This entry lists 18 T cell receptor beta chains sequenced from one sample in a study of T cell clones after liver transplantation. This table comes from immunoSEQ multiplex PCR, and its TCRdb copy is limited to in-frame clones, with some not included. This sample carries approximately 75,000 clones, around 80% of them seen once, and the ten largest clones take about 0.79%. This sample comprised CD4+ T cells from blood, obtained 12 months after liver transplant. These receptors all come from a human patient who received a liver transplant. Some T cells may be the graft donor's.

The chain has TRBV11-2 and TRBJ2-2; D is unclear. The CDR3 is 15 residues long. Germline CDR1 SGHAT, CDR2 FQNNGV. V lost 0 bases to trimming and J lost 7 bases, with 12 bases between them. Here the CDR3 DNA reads TGTGCCAGCAGCTTAGACCGGGTATTAGGCGGGGAGCTGTTTTTT. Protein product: CASSLDRVLGGELFF.

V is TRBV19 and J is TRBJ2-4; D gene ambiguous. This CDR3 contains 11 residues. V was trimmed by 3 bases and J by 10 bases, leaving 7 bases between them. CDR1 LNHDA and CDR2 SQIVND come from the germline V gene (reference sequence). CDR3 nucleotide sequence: TGTGCCAGTAGTATGGCGGAAATTCAGTACTTC. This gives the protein CASSMAEIQYF.

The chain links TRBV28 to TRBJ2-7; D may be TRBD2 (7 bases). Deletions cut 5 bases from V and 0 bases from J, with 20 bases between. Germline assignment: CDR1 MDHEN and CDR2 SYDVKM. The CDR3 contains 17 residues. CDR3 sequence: CASSPRGGGDFSYEQYF. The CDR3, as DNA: TGTGCCAGCAGTCCCCGTGGAGGGGGGGACTTCTCCTACGAGCAGTACTTC.

Written as DNA, the CDR3 is TGTGCCAGCAGCTTGGCCGGACAGGGCCTGGGTGGCTACACCTTC. Translated: CASSLAGQGLGGYTF. This chain connects TRBV7-8 to TRBJ1-2; TRBD1 aligns across 8 bases. This CDR3 comprises 15 residues. Looked up from germline, CDR1 is SGHVS and CDR2 is FQNEAQ. J lost 7 bases, V lost 3 bases, and 10 bases had no gene match.

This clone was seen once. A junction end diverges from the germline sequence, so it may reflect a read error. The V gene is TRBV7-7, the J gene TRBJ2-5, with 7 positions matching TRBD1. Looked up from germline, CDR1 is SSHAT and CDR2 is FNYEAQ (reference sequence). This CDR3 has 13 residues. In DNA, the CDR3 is TGTGCTAGCAGCTTCGGGACAGAAGAGACCCAGTACTTC. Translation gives CASSFGTEETQYF.

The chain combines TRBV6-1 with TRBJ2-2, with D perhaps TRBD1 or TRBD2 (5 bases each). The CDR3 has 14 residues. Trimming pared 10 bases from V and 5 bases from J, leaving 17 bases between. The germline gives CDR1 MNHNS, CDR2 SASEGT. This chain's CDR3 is CATIPRGRTGELFF. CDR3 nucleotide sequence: TGTGCCACCATCCCGAGGGGCAGGACCGGGGAGCTGTTTTTT.

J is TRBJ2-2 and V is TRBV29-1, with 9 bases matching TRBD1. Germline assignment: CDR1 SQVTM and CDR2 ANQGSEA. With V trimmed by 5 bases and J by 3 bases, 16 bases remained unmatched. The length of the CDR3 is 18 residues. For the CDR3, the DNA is TGCAGCGTTACAGGGGGCGGTGCCCCCCTCCAGCACACCGGGGAGCTGTTTTTT. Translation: CSVTGGGAPLQHTGELFF.

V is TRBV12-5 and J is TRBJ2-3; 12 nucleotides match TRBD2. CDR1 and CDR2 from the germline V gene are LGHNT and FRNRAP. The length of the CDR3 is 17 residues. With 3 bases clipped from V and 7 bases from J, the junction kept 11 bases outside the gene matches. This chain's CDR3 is CASGFFLAGGPGNTQYF. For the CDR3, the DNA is TGTGCTAGTGGTTTCTTCCTAGCGGGAGGGCCGGGAAATACGCAGTATTTT. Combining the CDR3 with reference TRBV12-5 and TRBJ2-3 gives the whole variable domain DARVTQTPRHKVTEMGQEVTMRCQPILGHNTVFWYRQTMMQGLELLAYFRNRAPLDDSGMPKDRFSAEMPDATLATLKIQPSEPRDSAVYFCASGFFLAGGPGNTQYFGPGTRLTVL.

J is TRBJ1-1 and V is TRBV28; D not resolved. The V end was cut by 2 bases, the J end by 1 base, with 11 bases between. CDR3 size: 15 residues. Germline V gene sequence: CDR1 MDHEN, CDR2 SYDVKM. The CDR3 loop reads CASSLGRLRNTEAFF. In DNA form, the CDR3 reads TGTGCCAGCAGTTTAGGCAGATTGAGGAACACTGAAGCTTTCTTT.

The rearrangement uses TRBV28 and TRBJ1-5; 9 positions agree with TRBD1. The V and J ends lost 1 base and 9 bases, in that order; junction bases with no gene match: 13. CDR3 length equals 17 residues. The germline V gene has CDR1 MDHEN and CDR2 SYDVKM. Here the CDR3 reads CASSLLRGQGIDMPQHF. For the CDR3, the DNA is TGTGCCAGCAGTTTATTAAGGGGACAGGGTATCGATATGCCCCAGCATTTT.

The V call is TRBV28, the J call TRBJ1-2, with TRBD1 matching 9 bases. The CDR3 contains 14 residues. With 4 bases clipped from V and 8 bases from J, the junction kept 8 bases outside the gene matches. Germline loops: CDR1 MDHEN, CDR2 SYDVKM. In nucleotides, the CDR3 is TGTGCCAGCAGTTCAACAGGGGGCGGACGAGGCTACACCTTC. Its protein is CASSSTGGGRGYTF.

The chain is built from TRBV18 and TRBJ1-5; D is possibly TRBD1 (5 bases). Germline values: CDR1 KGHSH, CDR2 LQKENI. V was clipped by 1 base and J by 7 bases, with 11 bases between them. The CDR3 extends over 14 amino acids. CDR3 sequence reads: CASSPLGDSQPQHF. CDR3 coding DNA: TGTGCCAGCTCACCACTGGGGGATAGCCAGCCCCAGCATTTT.

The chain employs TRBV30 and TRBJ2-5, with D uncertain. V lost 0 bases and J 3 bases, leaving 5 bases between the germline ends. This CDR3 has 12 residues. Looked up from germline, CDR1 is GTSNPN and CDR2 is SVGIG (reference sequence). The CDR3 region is CAWSVLKETQYF. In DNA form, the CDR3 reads TGTGCCTGGAGTGTCCTTAAAGAGACCCAGTACTTC.

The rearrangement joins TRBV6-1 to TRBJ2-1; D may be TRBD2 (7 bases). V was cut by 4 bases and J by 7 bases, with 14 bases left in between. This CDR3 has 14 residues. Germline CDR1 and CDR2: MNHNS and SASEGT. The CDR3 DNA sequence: TGTGCCAGCAGTGTTAGGGGGGGAGAAAATGAGCAGTTCTTC. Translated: CASSVRGGENEQFF.

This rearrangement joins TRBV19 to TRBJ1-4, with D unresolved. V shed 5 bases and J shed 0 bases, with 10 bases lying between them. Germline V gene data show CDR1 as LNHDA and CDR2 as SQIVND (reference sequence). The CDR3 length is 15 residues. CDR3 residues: CASSPRHATNEKLFF. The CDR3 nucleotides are TGTGCCAGTAGTCCCCGACACGCAACTAATGAAAAACTGTTTTTT. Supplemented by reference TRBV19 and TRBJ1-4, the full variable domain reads DGGITQSPKYLFRKEGQNVTLSCEQNLNHDAMYWYRQDPGQGLRLIYYSQIVNDFQKGDIAEGYSVSREKKESFPLTVTSAQKNPTAFYLCASSPRHATNEKLFFGSGTQLSVL.

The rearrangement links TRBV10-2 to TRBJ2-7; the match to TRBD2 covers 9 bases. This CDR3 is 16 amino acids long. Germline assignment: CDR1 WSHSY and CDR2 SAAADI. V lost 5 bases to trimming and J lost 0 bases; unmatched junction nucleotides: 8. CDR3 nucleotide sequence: TGCGCCAGCAGTACCTTTGGTAGCGGGGGCTCCTACGAGCAGTACTTC. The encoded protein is CASSTFGSGGSYEQYF.

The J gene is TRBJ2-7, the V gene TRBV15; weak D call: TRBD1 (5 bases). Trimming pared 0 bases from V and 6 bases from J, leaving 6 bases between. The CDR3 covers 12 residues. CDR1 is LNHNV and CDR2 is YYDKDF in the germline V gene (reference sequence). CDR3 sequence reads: CATSREGAEQYF. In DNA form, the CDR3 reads TGTGCCACCAGCAGAGAAGGGGCCGAGCAGTACTTC.

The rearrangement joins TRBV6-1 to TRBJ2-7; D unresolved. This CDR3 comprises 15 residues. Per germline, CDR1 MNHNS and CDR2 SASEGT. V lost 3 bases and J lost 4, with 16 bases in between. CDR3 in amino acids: CASSEYNLGPYEQYF. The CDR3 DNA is TGTGCCAGCAGTGAGTACAACTTAGGGCCTTACGAGCAGTACTTC.